This T cell receptor (beta chain) was captured by sequencing in a study of blood T cell repertoires in COVID-19. The CDR3 consists of 15 residues. V lost 1 base and J 0 bases, leaving 7 bases between the germline ends. The germline V gene has CDR1 SGHTA and CDR2 FQGNSA. The repertoire was sequenced with immunoSEQ multiplex PCR; TCRdb's copy has only in-frame clones and lacks some. The data show approximately 63,000 clones, 80% to 90% seen once. Sequenced sample: peripheral blood. The sequence was obtained from an older woman with COVID-19, enrolled during active disease. The V call is TRBV7-2, the J call TRBJ1-5, with D uncertain. The CDR3: CASSLEPNSNQPQHF. The CDR3 nucleotides are TGTGCCAGCAGCTTAGAGCCAAATAGCAATCAGCCCCAGCATTTT.